The 14 T cell receptor beta chains below come from one sample, sequenced in a study of CD8+ T cells in alopecia areata. Sequencing used cDNA as its template, made by extracting RNA and reverse transcribing it. The assay was immunoSEQ multiplex PCR, and TCRdb's table has in-frame clones only and misses some. This sample carries roughly 280,000 clones, 60% of them seen once, and the ten largest clones take more than 0.85%. Treatment: oral pan-JAK inhibitor, 5-10 mg twice daily. The input for sequencing was CD4+ T cells sorted from blood, taken at week 52, from a patient treated with tofacitinib. These receptors were obtained from a human donor with alopecia areata.

V is TRBV4-3 and J is TRBJ2-2; D is perhaps TRBD1 (5 bases). Trimming removed 4 bases at V and 1 base at J, with 16 bases between. CDR3 length: 17 residues. Germline CDR1 and CDR2: LGHNA and YSLEER. The CDR3 sequence is CASSRLGRDKNTGELFF. CDR3 bases: TGCGCCAGCAGCCGCTTGGGGCGCGACAAGAACACCGGGGAGCTGTTTTTT.

The gene calls are TRBV30 and TRBJ1-3; TRBD1 is a possible D gene (5 bases). Between the trimmed V and J ends, which lost 3 bases and 0 bases, there was a span of 9 bases. The CDR3 consists of 14 residues. Germline CDR1 and CDR2: GTSNPN and SVGIG (reference sequence). CDR3 protein: CAWRWGRSGNTIYF. Here the CDR3 DNA reads TGTGCCTGGAGATGGGGCCGCTCTGGAAACACCATATATTTT.

This clone occurred a few times. This sequence joins TRBV11-2 and TRBJ1-5, with D possibly being TRBD1 (5 bases). Germline values: CDR1 SGHAT, CDR2 FQNNGV. The CDR3 loop spans 16 amino acids. The V and J ends lost 1 base and 7 bases respectively, with 17 bases between them. CDR3 DNA sequence: TGTGCCAGCAGCTTAGTAGGGCGGCGGGGCTTGCAGCCCCAGCATTTT. Encoded protein: CASSLVGRRGLQPQHF.

This clone occurred a few times. The rearrangement links TRBV29-1 to TRBJ2-1; D is perhaps TRBD2 (5 bases). The CDR3 loop spans 13 amino acids. Trimming cost V 4 bases and J 0 bases, with 7 bases left between them. Germline loops: CDR1 SQVTM, CDR2 ANQGSEA. This chain's CDR3 is CSVGESSYNEQFF. The DNA for the CDR3 is TGCAGCGTTGGGGAGAGCTCCTACAATGAGCAGTTCTTC.

The chain has TRBV15 and TRBJ2-7, with a weak D call TRBD1 (6 bases). The germline V and J ends were trimmed by 5 bases and 3 bases, with 14 bases remaining between them. Germline V gene data show CDR1 as LNHNV and CDR2 as YYDKDF (reference sequence). The CDR3 sequence is 14 residues long. DNA of the CDR3: TGTGCCACCAGCTCATCCAACAGGGTCTACGAGCAGTACTTC. As protein: CATSSSNRVYEQYF.

V is TRBV4-3 and J is TRBJ1-1, with 7 bases identical to TRBD1. Germline V lookup: CDR1 LGHNA, CDR2 YSLEER. The CDR3 runs to 12 residues. The V segment lost 2 bases and the J segment 10 bases; nucleotides outside the gene matches: 4. The CDR3 DNA reads TGCGCCAGCAGCCAAAACCAGGGGGGAGCTTTCTTT. This sequence encodes CASSQNQGGAFF.

V and J are TRBV27 and TRBJ2-5; perhaps TRBD2 as D (5 bases). CDR1 is MNHEY, CDR2 SMNVEV, per germline (reference sequence). The CDR3 is made up of 15 amino acids. V gave up 5 bases and J gave up 5 bases, with 18 bases separating them. CDR3 bases: TGTGCCAGCAGTCCTTTGGGTGTCGGGGAGGAGACCCAGTACTTC. It is translated as CASSPLGVGEETQYF.

V usage is TRBV29-1 and J usage is TRBJ2-2; no definite D call. The ends were cut back, 4 bases at V and 4 bases at J, with 13 bases in the middle. This CDR3 spans 14 amino acids. Germline-derived CDR1 and CDR2 are SQVTM and ANQGSEA. The CDR3 region is CSVGSRARTGELFF. The CDR3 DNA sequence: TGCAGCGTTGGGTCCCGCGCCCGCACCGGGGAGCTGTTTTTT.

The CDR3 spells CSATGLAGGKDEQFF. The DNA of the CDR3 is TGCAGCGCAACGGGACTAGCGGGGGGCAAGGATGAGCAGTTCTTC. The chain carries TRBV29-1 and TRBJ2-1; 15 nucleotides agree with TRBD2. The CDR3 has 15 residues. CDR1 is SQVTM and CDR2 is ANQGSEA in the germline V gene. The V gene end was trimmed by 7 bases and the J gene end by 8 bases; junction bases not matched to a gene: 9.

This clone was counted a few times. V gene TRBV30 combines with J gene TRBJ1-1; the D gene is possibly TRBD1 (6 bases). Germline V gene lookup returns CDR1 GTSNPN and CDR2 SVGIG (reference sequence). The CDR3 is made up of 13 amino acids. Between the trimmed V and J ends, which lost 0 bases and 6 bases, there was a span of 11 bases. Here the CDR3 DNA reads TGTGCCTGGAGTGTGGGGGGGCTCGCTGAAGCTTTCTTT. This gives the protein CAWSVGGLAEAFF.

The V and J genes are TRBV5-6 and TRBJ2-3, with D tentatively TRBD2 (5 bases). Trimming removed 2 bases from V and 0 bases from J, with 7 bases in between. The CDR3 covers 14 residues. Germline CDR1 is SGHDT and CDR2 is YYEEEE. CDR3 residues: CASSFRTSTDTQYF. The DNA for the CDR3 is TGTGCCAGCAGCTTCCGGACTAGCACAGATACGCAGTATTTT. Complete variable domain (other parts from reference TRBV5-6 and TRBJ2-3): DAGVTQSPTHLIKTRGQQVTLRCSPKSGHDTVSWYQQALGQGPQFIFQYYEEEERQRGNFPDRFSGHQFPNYSSELNVNALLLGDSALYLCASSFRTSTDTQYFGPGTRLTVL.

The J gene is TRBJ2-1, the V gene TRBV5-1; 11 bases are a match to TRBD1. The CDR3 totals 15 residues. The junction had 1 base not matched to a gene; V was cut back by 0 bases and J by 5 bases. Germline-derived CDR1 and CDR2 are SGHRS and YFSETQ. The chain's CDR3 is CASSLGTGGHNEQFF. The CDR3 bases are TGCGCCAGCAGCTTGGGGACAGGGGGCCACAATGAGCAGTTCTTC.

This clone was seen more than once but under ten times. V usage is TRBV5-1 and J usage is TRBJ1-2, with 7 bases fitting TRBD1. J gave up 6 bases and V 0 bases, and 8 bases lay outside the gene matches. Per the germline V gene, CDR1 is SGHRS and CDR2 is YFSETQ. This CDR3 contains 15 residues. The CDR3 bases are TGCGCCAGCAGCTTGGCTCCTGGGACAGCAAATGGCTACACCTTC. Residues: CASSLAPGTANGYTF.

The chain combines TRBV15 with TRBJ1-5, with unresolved D. The V and J ends lost 0 bases and 0 bases respectively, with 9 bases between them. The germline V gene encodes CDR1 LNHNV and CDR2 YYDKDF (reference sequence). The CDR3 loop spans 16 amino acids. CDR3 sequence: CATSRESQDSNQPQHF. For the CDR3, the DNA is TGTGCCACCAGCAGAGAATCCCAGGATAGCAATCAGCCCCAGCATTTT. The variable domain in full, with the rest retrieved from reference TRBV15 and TRBJ1-5, is DAMVIQNPRYQVTQFGKPVTLSCSQTLNHNVMYWYQQKSSQAPKLLFHYYDKDFNNEADTPDNFQSRRPNTSFCFLDIRSPGLGDTAMYLCATSRESQDSNQPQHFGDGTRLSIL.